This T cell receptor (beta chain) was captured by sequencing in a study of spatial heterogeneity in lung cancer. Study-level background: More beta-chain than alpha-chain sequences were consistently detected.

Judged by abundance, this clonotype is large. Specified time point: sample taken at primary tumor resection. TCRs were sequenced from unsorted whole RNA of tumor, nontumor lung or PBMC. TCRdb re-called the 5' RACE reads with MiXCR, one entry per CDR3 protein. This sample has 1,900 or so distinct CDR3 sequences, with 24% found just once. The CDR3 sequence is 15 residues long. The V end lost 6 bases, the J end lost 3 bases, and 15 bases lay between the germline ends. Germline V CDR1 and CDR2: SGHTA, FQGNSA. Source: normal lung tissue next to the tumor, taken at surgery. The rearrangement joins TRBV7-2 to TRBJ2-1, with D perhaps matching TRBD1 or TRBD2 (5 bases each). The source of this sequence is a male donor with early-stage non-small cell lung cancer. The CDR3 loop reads CASRVTGTDYNEQFF. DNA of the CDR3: TGTGCCAGCAGGGTCACTGGGACGGACTACAATGAGCAGTTCTTC.